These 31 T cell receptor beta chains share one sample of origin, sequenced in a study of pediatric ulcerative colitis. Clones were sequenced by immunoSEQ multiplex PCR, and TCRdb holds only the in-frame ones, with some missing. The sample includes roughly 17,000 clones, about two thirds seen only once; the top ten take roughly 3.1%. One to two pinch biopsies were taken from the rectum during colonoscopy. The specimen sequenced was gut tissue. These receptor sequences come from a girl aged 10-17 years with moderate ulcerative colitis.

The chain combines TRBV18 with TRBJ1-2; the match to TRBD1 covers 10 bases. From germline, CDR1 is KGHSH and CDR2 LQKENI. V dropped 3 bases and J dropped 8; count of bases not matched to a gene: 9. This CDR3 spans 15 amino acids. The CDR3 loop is CASSPSGQGIGGYTF. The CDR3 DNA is TGTGCCAGCTCACCTTCGGGACAGGGGATAGGAGGCTACACCTTC.

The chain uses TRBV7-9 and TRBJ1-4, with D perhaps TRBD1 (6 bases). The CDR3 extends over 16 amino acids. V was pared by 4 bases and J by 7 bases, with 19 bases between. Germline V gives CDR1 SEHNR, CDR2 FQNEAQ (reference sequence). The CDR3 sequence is CASSSRLGAFGEKLFF. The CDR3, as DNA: TGTGCCAGCAGCTCCCGCCTGGGGGCTTTTGGTGAAAAACTGTTTTTT.

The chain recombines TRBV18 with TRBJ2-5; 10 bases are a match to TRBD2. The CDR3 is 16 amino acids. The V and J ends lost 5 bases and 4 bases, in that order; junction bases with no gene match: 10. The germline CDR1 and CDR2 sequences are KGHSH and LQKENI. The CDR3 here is CASSSPLAGVRETQYF. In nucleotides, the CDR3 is TGTGCCAGCTCATCCCCGCTAGCGGGAGTCAGAGAGACCCAGTACTTC.

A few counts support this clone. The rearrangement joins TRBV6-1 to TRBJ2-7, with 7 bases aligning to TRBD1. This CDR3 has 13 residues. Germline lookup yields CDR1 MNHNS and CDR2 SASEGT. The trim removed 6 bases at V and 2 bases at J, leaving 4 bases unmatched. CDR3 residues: CASSRGLAYEQYF. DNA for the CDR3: TGTGCCAGCAGCAGGGGGTTAGCCTACGAGCAGTACTTC.

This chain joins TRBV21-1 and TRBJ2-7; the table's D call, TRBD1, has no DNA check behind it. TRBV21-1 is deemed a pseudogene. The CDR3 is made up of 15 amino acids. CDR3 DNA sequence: TGTGCCAGCAGCTGTCCGGGACAGGGGGCTCGGGAGCAGTACTTC. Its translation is CASSCPGQGAREQYF.

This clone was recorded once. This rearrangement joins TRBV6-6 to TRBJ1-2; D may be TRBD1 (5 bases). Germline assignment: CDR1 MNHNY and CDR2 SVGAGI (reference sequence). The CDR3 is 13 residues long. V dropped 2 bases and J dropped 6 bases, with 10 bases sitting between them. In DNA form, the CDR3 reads TGTGCCAGCAGTTACGGGCAGGGTAATGGCTACACCTTC. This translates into CASSYGQGNGYTF.

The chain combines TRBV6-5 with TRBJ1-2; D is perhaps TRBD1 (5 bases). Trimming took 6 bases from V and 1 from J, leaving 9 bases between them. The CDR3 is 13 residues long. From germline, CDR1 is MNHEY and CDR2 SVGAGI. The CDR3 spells CASSRDRNYGYTF. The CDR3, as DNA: TGTGCCAGCAGCAGGGACCGTAACTATGGCTACACCTTC.

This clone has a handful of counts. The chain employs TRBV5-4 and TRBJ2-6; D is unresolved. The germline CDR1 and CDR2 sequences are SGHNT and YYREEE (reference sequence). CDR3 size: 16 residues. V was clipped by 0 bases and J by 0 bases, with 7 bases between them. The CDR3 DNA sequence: TGTGCCAGCAGCTTGGCTGTAAACTCTGGGGCCAACGTCCTGACTTTC. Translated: CASSLAVNSGANVLTF.

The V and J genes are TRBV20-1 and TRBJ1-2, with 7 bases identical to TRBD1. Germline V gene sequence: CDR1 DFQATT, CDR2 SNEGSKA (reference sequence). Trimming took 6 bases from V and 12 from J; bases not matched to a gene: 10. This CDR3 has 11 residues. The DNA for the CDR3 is TGCAGTGCAACCCGAGGACAGGAGGACACCTTC. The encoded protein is CSATRGQEDTF.

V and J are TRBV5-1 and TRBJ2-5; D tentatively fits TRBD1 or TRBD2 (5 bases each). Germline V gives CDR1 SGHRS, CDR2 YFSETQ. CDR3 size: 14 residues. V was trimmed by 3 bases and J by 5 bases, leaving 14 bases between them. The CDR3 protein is CASSSRGDWETQYF. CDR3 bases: TGCGCCAGCAGCTCCCGAGGGGATTGGGAGACCCAGTACTTC. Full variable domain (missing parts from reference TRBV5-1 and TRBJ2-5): KAGVTQTPRYLIKTRGQQVTLSCSPISGHRSVSWYQQTPGQGLQFLFEYFSETQRNKGNFPGRFSGRQFSNSRSEMNVSTLELGDSALYLCASSSRGDWETQYFGPGTRLLVL.

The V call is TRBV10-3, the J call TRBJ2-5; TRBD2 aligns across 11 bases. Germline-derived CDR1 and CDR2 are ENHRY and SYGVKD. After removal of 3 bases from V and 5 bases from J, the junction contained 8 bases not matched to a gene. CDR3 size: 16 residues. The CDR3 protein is CAISEQLAGVGETQYF. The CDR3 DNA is TGTGCCATCAGTGAACAACTAGCGGGAGTGGGTGAGACCCAGTACTTC.

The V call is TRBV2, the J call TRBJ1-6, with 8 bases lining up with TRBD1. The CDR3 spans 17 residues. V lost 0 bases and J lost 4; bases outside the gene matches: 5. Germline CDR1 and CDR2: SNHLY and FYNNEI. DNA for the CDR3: TGTGCCAGCAGTGAAGCGCGGGACAGGCGGTATAATTCACCCCTCCACTTT. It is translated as CASSEARDRRYNSPLHF. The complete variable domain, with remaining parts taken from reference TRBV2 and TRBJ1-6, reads EPEVTQTPSHQVTQMGQEVILRCVPISNHLYFYWYRQILGQKVEFLVSFYNNEISEKSEIFDDQFSVERPDGSNFTLKIRSTKLEDSAMYFCASSEARDRRYNSPLHFGNGTRLTVT.

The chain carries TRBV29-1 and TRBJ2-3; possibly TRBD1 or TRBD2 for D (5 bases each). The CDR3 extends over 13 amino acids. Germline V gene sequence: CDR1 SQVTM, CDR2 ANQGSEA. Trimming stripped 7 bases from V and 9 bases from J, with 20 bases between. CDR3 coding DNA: TGCAGCGCCGCTGAGCCCTTCGGGGACACGCAGTATTTT. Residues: CSAAEPFGDTQYF.

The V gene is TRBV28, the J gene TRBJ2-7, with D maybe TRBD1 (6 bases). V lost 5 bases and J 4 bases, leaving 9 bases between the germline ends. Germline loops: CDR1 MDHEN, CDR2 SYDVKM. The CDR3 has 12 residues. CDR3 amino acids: CASSRQDYEQYF. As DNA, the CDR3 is TGTGCCAGCAGTCGACAGGATTACGAGCAGTACTTC. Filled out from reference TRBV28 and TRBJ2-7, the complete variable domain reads DVKVTQSSRYLVKRTGEKVFLECVQDMDHENMFWYRQDPGLGLRLIYFSYDVKMKEKGDIPEGYSVSREKKERFSLILESASTNQTSMYLCASSRQDYEQYFGPGTRLTVT.

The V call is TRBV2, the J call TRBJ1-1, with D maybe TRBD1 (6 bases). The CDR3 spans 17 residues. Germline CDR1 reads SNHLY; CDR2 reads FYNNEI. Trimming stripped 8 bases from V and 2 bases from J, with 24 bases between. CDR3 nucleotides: TGTGCCAGCCGGAAGTACAGGGTCCCGTCCCTAAACACTGAAGCTTTCTTT. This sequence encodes CASRKYRVPSLNTEAFF.

CDR3 DNA sequence: TGTGCCAGCAGCCAAGATCAAACGCCCTCCTACGAGCAGTACTTC. Its protein is CASSQDQTPSYEQYF. The V call is TRBV14, the J call TRBJ2-7; D unresolved. The V end lost 0 bases, the J end lost 0 bases, and 9 bases lay between the germline ends. The CDR3 spans 15 residues. Germline CDR1 reads SGHDN; CDR2 reads FVKESK.

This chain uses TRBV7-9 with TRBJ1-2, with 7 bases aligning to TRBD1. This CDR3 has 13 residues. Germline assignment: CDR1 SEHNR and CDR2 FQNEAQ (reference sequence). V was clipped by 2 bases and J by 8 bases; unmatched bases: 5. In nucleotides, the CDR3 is TGTGCCAGCAGCTTAAGGGACAGAAGAGGCTACACCTTC. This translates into CASSLRDRRGYTF.

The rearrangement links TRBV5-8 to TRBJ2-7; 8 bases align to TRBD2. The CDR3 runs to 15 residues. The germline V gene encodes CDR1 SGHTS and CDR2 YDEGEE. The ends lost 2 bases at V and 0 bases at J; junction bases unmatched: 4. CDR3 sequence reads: CASSFAGGLSYEQYF. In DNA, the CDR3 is TGTGCCAGCAGCTTTGCGGGGGGACTCTCCTACGAGCAGTACTTC. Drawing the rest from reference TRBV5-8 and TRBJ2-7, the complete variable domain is EAGVTQSPTHLIKTRGQQATLRCSPISGHTSVYWYQQALGLGLQFLLWYDEGEERNRGNFPPRFSGRQFPNYSSELNVNALELEDSALYLCASSFAGGLSYEQYFGPGTRLTVT.

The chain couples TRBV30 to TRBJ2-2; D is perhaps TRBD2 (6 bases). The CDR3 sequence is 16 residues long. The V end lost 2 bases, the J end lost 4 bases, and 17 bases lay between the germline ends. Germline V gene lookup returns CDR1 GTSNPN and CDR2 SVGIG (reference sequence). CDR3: CAWSPPTRFVTGELFF. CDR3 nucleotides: TGTGCCTGGAGTCCACCGACTAGATTTGTCACCGGGGAGCTGTTTTTT.

For the CDR3, the DNA is TGTGCCAGCAGTGCGTACAGAACTAACTATGGCTACACCTTC. Its protein product is CASSAYRTNYGYTF. V and J are TRBV2 and TRBJ1-2; D is uncertain. The CDR3 runs to 14 residues. V was clipped by 4 bases and J by 0 bases, with 9 bases between them. Looked up from germline, CDR1 is SNHLY and CDR2 is FYNNEI.

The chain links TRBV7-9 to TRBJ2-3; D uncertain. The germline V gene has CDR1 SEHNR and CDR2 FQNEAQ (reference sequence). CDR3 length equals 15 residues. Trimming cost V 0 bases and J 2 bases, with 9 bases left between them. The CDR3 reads CASSLAGRDTDTQYF. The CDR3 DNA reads TGTGCCAGCAGCTTAGCTGGCAGAGACACAGATACGCAGTATTTT.

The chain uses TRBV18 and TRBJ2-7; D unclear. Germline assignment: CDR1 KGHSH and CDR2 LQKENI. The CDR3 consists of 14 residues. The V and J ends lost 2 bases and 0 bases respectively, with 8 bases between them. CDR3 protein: CASSPAGFSYEQYF. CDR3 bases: TGTGCCAGCTCACCAGCCGGGTTCTCCTACGAGCAGTACTTC.

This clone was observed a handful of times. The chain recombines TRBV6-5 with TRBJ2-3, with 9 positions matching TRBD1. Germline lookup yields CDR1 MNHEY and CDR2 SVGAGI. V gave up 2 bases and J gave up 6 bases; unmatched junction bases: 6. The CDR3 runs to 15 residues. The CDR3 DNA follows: TGTGCCAGCAGTTACGGGACAGGGATGGACGATACGCAGTATTTT. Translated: CASSYGTGMDDTQYF.

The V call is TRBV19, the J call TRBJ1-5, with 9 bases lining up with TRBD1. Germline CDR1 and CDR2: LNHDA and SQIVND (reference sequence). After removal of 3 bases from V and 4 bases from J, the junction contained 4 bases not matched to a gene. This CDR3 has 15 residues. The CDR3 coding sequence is TGTGCCAGTAGTATTTGGACAGGGGCAAATCAGCCCCAGCATTTT. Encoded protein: CASSIWTGANQPQHF.

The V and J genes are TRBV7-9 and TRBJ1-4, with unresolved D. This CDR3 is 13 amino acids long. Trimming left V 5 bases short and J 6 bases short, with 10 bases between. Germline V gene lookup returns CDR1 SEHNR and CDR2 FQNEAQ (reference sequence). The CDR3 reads CASSPRLDEKLFF. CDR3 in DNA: TGTGCCAGCAGCCCCCGTTTAGATGAAAAACTGTTTTTT. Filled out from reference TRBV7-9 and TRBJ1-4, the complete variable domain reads DTGVSQNPRHKITKRGQNVTFRCDPISEHNRLYWYRQTLGQGPEFLTYFQNEAQLEKSRLLSDRFSAERPKGSFSTLEIQRTEQGDSAMYLCASSPRLDEKLFFGSGTQLSVL.

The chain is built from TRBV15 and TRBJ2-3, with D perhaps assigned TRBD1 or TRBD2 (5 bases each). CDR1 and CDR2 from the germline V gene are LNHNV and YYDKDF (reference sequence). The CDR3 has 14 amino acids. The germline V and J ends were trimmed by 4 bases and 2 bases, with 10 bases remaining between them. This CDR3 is CATSTWDPTDTQYF. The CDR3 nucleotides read TGTGCCACCAGCACCTGGGACCCCACAGATACGCAGTATTTT.

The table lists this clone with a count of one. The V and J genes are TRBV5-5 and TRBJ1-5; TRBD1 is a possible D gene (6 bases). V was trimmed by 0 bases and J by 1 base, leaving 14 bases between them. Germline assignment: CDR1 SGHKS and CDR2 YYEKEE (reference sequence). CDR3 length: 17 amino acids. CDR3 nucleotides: TGTGCCAGCAGCTTGGAAGGTTCAGGGACAAGCAATCAGCCCCAGCATTTT. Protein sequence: CASSLEGSGTSNQPQHF.

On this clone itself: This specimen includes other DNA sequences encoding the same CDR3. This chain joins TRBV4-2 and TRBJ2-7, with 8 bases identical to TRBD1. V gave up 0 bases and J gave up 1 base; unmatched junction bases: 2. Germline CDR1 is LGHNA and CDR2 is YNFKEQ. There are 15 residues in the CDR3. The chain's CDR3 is CASSQEGTGSYEQYF. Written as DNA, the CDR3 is TGTGCCAGCAGCCAAGAAGGGACAGGATCCTACGAGCAGTACTTC.

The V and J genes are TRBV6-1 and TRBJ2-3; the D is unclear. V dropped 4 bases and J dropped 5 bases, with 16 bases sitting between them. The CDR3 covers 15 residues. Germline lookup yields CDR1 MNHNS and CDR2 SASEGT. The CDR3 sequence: CASSGVRQMGDTQYF. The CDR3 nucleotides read TGTGCCAGCAGTGGGGTACGGCAGATGGGAGATACGCAGTATTTT.

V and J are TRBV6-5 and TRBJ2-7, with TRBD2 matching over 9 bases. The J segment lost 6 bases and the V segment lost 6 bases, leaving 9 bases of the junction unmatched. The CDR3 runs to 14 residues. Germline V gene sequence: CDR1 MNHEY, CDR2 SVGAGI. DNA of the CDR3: TGTGCCAGCAGGGCTTGGCTAGCGGGAAGCGAGCAGTACTTC. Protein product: CASRAWLAGSEQYF.

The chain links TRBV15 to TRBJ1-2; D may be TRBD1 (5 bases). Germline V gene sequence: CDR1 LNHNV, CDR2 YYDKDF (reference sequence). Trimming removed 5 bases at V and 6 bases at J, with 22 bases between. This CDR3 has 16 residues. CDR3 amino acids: CATSYKTGRSLHGYTF. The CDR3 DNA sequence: TGTGCCACCAGCTATAAAACGGGGCGATCTCTGCATGGCTACACCTTC.